This T cell receptor beta chain derives from a study of T cells in Graves' hyperthyroidism and ophthalmopathy. This clonotype has a handful of counts. Those patients with uncontrolled infection, other autoimmune disease, pregnancy or lactation were excluded. TCR beta CDR3 regions were amplified from RNA transcripts. The study used the HTBI primer set for a first-round RT-PCR of the TCR CDR3. TCRdb used MiXCR to reprocess the multiplex PCR reads, holding one entry per CDR3 protein. This sample has around 500,000 distinct CDR3 sequences, with 22% found just once. Sample: blood. This TCR was sampled from a woman in her 70s with Graves' ophthalmopathy.

The chain's CDR3 is CASRPSGSIDEQFF. The DNA for the CDR3 is TGCGCCAGCAGGCCTAGCGGGAGTATAGATGAGCAGTTCTTC. This chain uses TRBV10-2 with TRBJ2-1, with TRBD2 matching 10 bases. Germline V CDR1 and CDR2: WSHSY, SAAADI. After removal of 6 bases from V and 8 bases from J, the junction contained 7 bases not matched to a gene. The CDR3 totals 14 residues.